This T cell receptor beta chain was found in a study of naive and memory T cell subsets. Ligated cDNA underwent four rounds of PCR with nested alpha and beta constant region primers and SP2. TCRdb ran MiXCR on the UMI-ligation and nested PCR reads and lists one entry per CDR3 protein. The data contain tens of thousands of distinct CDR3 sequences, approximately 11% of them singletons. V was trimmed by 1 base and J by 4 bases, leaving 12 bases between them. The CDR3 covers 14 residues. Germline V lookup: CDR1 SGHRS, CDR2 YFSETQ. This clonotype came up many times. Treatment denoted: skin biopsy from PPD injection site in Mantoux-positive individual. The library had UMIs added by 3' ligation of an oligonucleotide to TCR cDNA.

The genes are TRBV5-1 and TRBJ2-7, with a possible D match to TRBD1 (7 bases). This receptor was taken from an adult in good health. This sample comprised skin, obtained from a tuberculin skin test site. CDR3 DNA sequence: TGCGCCAGCAGCTTGTCAGCAGGGGGGTACGAGCAGTACTTC. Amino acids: CASSLSAGGYEQYF.